Listed below are T cell receptor beta chains from one sample, sequenced in a study of read filtering for tumor transcriptome and immune sequencing. MiXCR, applied by TCRdb to the reads, yields one record per CDR3 protein. The sample records over 50,000 distinct CDR3 sequences, approximately 15% being singletons. The sample taken for sequencing was a population of CD138-negative cells sorted from bone marrow. Source of these receptors: a donor over 35 with multiple myeloma. CDR3s include the opening cysteine and the closing phenylalanine or tryptophan. Fields, in order: V gene, clone size, J gene, CDR3 protein. The size field is filled for only some rows; it gives once, few, many or a size class.

TRBV25-1	many	TRBJ2-7	CASSDRRRSSYEQYF
TRBV7-2	-	TRBJ1-2	CASSSRGQGSYGYTF
TRBV12-3/TRBV12-4	many	TRBJ2-7	CASSLSPELVLAETVSYEQYF
TRBV20-1	many	TRBJ1-5	CSARGRDSHQPQHF
TRBV29-1	many	TRBJ2-3	CSSYMGEGTDTQYF
TRBV2	many	TRBJ2-1	CASIGGEQFF
TRBV4-1	many	TRBJ1-2	CASSQDKVINYGYTF
TRBV7-9	many	TRBJ1-1	CASTQGVNTEAFF
TRBV19	many	TRBJ1-1	CASSISGGNTEAFF
TRBV7-2	many	TRBJ2-6	CASSRDRTSGANVLTF
TRBV19	-	TRBJ2-7	CASSIGQGVVREQYF
TRBV7-9	many	TRBJ2-7	CASSLAQGFRSYEQYF
TRBV20-1	-	TRBJ2-5	CSAPRGQETQYF
TRBV7-9	-	TRBJ2-7	CASSLAIYEQYF
TRBV28	-	TRBJ2-2	CASRLGQGNGELFF
TRBV30	-	TRBJ2-7	CACPGTASYEQYF
TRBV7-6	many	TRBJ2-1	CASSLDVRDVYNEQFF
TRBV12-3/TRBV12-4	many	TRBJ2-4	CASSTLHRDSILPLTKNIQYF
TRBV19	-	TRBJ2-3	CATLAASTDTQYF
TRBV20-1	many	TRBJ2-3	CSARGQGRDTQYF
TRBV5-1	many	TRBJ1-4	CASSLIGDTTNEKLFF
TRBV28	-	TRBJ1-4	CASSLGYRDEKLFF
TRBV7-2	-	TRBJ2-7	CANSLGRELYTHEQYF
TRBV2	many	TRBJ2-1	CASSPSRGLADGEQFF
TRBV20-1	many	TRBJ2-1	CSAKMNEQFF
TRBV12-3/TRBV12-4	many	TRBJ2-1	CASVDGVGPSNEQFF
TRBV19	many	TRBJ2-1	CASSRASSYNEQFF
TRBV7-3	-	TRBJ1-1	CASSFGGLTEAFF